These 13 T cell receptor beta chains came from one sample sequenced in a study of T cells after yellow fever vaccination. TCRdb passed the 5' RACE reads through MiXCR, listing each CDR3 protein once. The sample gives 450,000 to 650,000 distinct CDR3 sequences, 21% of which show up once; roughly 16% is in the top ten. The sample consisted of PBMCs, taken about 21 days after the first yellow fever vaccination. Receptors were obtained from a young man who received the YFV17D yellow fever vaccine.

This clonotype was detected a few times. J is TRBJ1-2 and V is TRBV6-2 or TRBV6-3, with a possible D match to TRBD1 (5 bases). V was trimmed by 4 bases and J by 4 bases, leaving 16 bases between them. Germline CDR1 MNHEY, CDR2 SVGEGT. The CDR3 extends over 15 amino acids. The CDR3 protein is CASSSPTWDVYGYTF. CDR3 DNA: TGTGCCAGCAGTTCCCCGACCTGGGACGTCTATGGCTACACCTTC.

The chain is built from TRBV6-2 or TRBV6-3 and TRBJ2-3; D gene unclear. Germline V lookup: CDR1 MNHEY, CDR2 SVGEGT. V lost 8 bases to trimming and J lost 6 bases, with 6 bases between them. The length of the CDR3 is 10 residues. The CDR3 DNA follows: TGTGCCAGCGGCGTGGATACGCAGTATTTT. Translated: CASGVDTQYF.

The chain couples TRBV6-1 to TRBJ2-2, with a possible D match to TRBD1 (6 bases). V was shortened by 6 bases and J by 6 bases, with 14 bases between the two germline ends. This CDR3 has 14 amino acids. The V gene's germline CDR1 is MNHNS and CDR2 SASEGT. CDR3 sequence reads: CASSLQGMAGELFF. The CDR3, as DNA: TGTGCCAGCAGCTTGCAGGGGATGGCCGGGGAGCTGTTTTTT.

A few counts support this clonotype. J is TRBJ2-7 and V is TRBV27, with 10 bases aligning to TRBD2. This CDR3 has 14 amino acids. J gave up 3 bases and V 5 bases, and 4 bases lay outside the gene matches. Germline CDR1 reads MNHEY; CDR2 reads SMNVEV (reference sequence). As DNA, the CDR3 is TGTGCCAGCAGTCCCCTAGCGGGGGTCTACGAGCAGTACGTC. As protein: CASSPLAGVYEQYV.

This clonotype was seen only a few times. CDR3 coding DNA: TGTGCCATCAGTGATGTCAGGGGAACTGAAGCTTTCTTT. It is translated as CAISDVRGTEAFF. The gene calls are TRBV10-3 and TRBJ1-1; perhaps TRBD1 as D (6 bases). CDR1 and CDR2 from the germline V gene are ENHRY and SYGVKD. The CDR3 is made up of 13 amino acids. The ends were cut back, 3 bases at V and 5 bases at J, with 10 bases in the middle.

This clonotype was seen only a few times. The CDR3 DNA reads as TGTGCCAGCAGTTCCTCGGGACAGGGGTTTGGGCAGTACGTC. Translation: CASSSSGQGFGQYV. V is TRBV28 and J is TRBJ2-7, with 10 positions matching TRBD1. V gave up 4 bases and J gave up 9 bases; unmatched junction bases: 9. The CDR3 has 14 amino acids. Germline loops: CDR1 MDHEN, CDR2 SYDVKM.

This clonotype was recorded many times. The chain joins TRBV6-5 to TRBJ2-1, with D possibly matching TRBD1 (6 bases). The length of the CDR3 is 15 residues. Trimming shortened V by 0 bases and J by 1 base, and 7 bases separated the two germline ends. CDR1 and CDR2 from the germline V gene are MNHEY and SVGAGI. In nucleotides, the CDR3 is TGTGCCAGCAGTTACTCGGGACAATCCTACAATGAGCAGTTCTTC. Translation: CASSYSGQSYNEQFF.

The gene calls are TRBV29-1 and TRBJ2-7; a possible D gene is TRBD2 (5 bases). The CDR3 consists of 13 residues. The germline CDR1 and CDR2 sequences are SQVTM and ANQGSEA. Trimming removed 5 bases from V and 4 bases from J, with 15 bases in between. The CDR3 is CSVPRGKRYEQYF. CDR3 DNA sequence: TGCAGCGTTCCCCGGGGTAAGAGATACGAGCAGTACTTC.

The sample holds a few counts of this clonotype. CDR3 loop: CSVEPAGADTQYF. As DNA, the CDR3 is TGCAGCGTTGAACCTGCAGGGGCAGATACGCAGTATTTT. V is TRBV29-1 and J is TRBJ2-3; possibly TRBD1 for D (6 bases). V was clipped by 2 bases and J by 4 bases, with 10 bases between them. CDR3 length: 13 amino acids. Germline values: CDR1 SQVTM, CDR2 ANQGSEA.

This rearrangement joins TRBV11-2 to TRBJ1-1; 7 nucleotides align to TRBD1. The junction had 7 bases not matched to a gene; V was cut back by 3 bases and J by 0 bases. The CDR3 length is 16 residues. The germline V gene encodes CDR1 SGHAT and CDR2 FQNNGV. CDR3 protein: CASSLRFGTVNTEAFF. Written as DNA, the CDR3 is TGTGCCAGCAGCTTGAGGTTCGGGACAGTGAACACTGAAGCTTTCTTT.

The table lists this clonotype with a few counts. The chain links TRBV28 to TRBJ2-5; no definite D call. Trimming left V 5 bases short and J 6 bases short, with 7 bases between. CDR1 and CDR2 (germline): MDHEN, SYDVKM. The CDR3 length is 11 residues. The CDR3 sequence: CASSARKTQYF. The CDR3 DNA reads as TGTGCCAGCAGTGCCCGGAAGACCCAGTACTTC.

The chain is built from TRBV20-1 and TRBJ2-3; 9 bases fit TRBD1. From germline, CDR1 is DFQATT and CDR2 SNEGSKA (reference sequence). V dropped 0 bases and J dropped 3; count of bases not matched to a gene: 1. This CDR3 region has 14 residues. CDR3 residues: CSAREGTGTDTQYF. The CDR3 region has the DNA TGCAGTGCTAGAGAGGGGACAGGGACAGATACGCAGTATTTT.

This clonotype was recorded a few times. This sequence joins TRBV6-2 or TRBV6-3 and TRBJ2-4; D gene uncertain. This CDR3 has 13 amino acids. Germline lookup yields CDR1 MNHEY and CDR2 SVGEGT. Trimming pared 4 bases from V and 8 bases from J, leaving 12 bases between. For the CDR3, the DNA is TGTGCCAGCAGTTTACGCCTCGAGGACATTCAGTACTTC. It encodes CASSLRLEDIQYF.